One and the same sample provided the 25 T cell receptor beta chains below, sequenced in a study of blood T cell repertoires in COVID-19. The table came from immunoSEQ multiplex PCR; TCRdb's copy has only in-frame clones and leaves some out. This sample has about 320,000 clones, with roughly 90% found just once. The sample was PBMCs or T cells enriched from blood (not recorded which). These receptors were obtained from a young woman who had been exposed to COVID-19.

The chain combines TRBV5-1 with TRBJ2-3, with D possibly being TRBD1 (6 bases). Germline CDR1 SGHRS, CDR2 YFSETQ. V lost 6 bases to trimming and J lost 0 bases, with 11 bases between them. The CDR3 is made up of 14 amino acids. In nucleotides, the CDR3 is TGCGCCAGCAACCGGGACATCAGCACAGATACGCAGTATTTT. Amino acids: CASNRDISTDTQYF.

This sequence joins TRBV30 and TRBJ1-1; D is ambiguous. The germline CDR1 and CDR2 sequences are GTSNPN and SVGIG (reference sequence). The CDR3 is 11 residues long. V shed 5 bases and J shed 11 bases, with 15 bases lying between them. CDR3 DNA: TGTGCCTGGTCGCCGCCCGGAGGGGCTTTCTTT. This gives the protein CAWSPPGGAFF.

In the case of this clone: The sample contains more than one DNA sequence encoding this CDR3. The V gene is TRBV9, the J gene TRBJ1-3; unclear D gene. This CDR3 has 14 residues. Trimming removed 3 bases from V and 0 bases from J, with 7 bases in between. Germline loops: CDR1 SGDLS, CDR2 YYNGEE. CDR3 sequence (DNA): TGTGCCAGCAGCGGGCAGGTCTCTGGAAACACCATATATTTT. This codes for CASSGQVSGNTIYF.

The V and J genes are TRBV10-1 and TRBJ2-7; 7 bases are a match to TRBD2. CDR1 is WNHNN, CDR2 SYGVQD, per germline (reference sequence). Germline trimming cut 3 bases from V and 3 bases from J; bases unmatched to any gene: 8. The CDR3 is 15 residues long. CDR3 DNA: TGCGCCAGCAGTGAATGCGGGGGAACTAGCTACGAGCAGTACTTC. Residues: CASSECGGTSYEQYF.

This chain connects TRBV6-5 to TRBJ1-2; 7 nucleotides match TRBD1. The germline CDR1 and CDR2 sequences are MNHEY and SVGAGI. V shed 2 bases and J 4 bases; nucleotides not matched to a gene: 4. The CDR3 has 14 residues. The CDR3 sequence: CASSYGGQPYGYTF. CDR3 nucleotide sequence: TGTGCCAGCAGTTACGGGGGACAGCCCTATGGCTACACCTTC.

CDR3 in DNA: TGTGCCAGCAGCTTAGATGGCAGGGTGCACGGCTACACCTTC. Translated: CASSLDGRVHGYTF. The chain has TRBV7-8 and TRBJ1-2, with a tentative D call TRBD1 (5 bases). The CDR3 length is 14 residues. Trimming left V 1 base short and J 8 bases short, with 14 bases between. From germline, CDR1 is SGHVS and CDR2 FQNEAQ.

The CDR3 loop reads CASSFPKATEAAFF. The CDR3 DNA reads as TGTGCCAGCAGCTTCCCGAAGGCAACGGAGGCAGCTTTCTTT. This chain joins TRBV7-2 and TRBJ1-1, with unresolved D. CDR1 and CDR2 (germline): SGHTA, FQGNSA. Trimming removed 3 bases from V and 10 bases from J, with 18 bases in between. The length of the CDR3 is 14 residues.

V and J are TRBV7-2 and TRBJ2-4, with 7 bases fitting TRBD1. Unmatched junction bases numbered 4, after V lost 3 bases and J lost 5 bases. Germline V gene lookup returns CDR1 SGHTA and CDR2 FQGNSA. This CDR3 has 14 residues. The CDR3 DNA is TGTGCCAGCAGCTTGGGGACAGCTGAAAACATTCAGTACTTC. This encodes CASSLGTAENIQYF. Variable domain in full (rest from reference TRBV7-2 and TRBJ2-4): GAGVSQSPSNKVTEKGKDVELRCDPISGHTALYWYRQSLGQGLEFLIYFQGNSAPDKSGLPSDRFSAERTGGSVSTLTIQRTQQEDSAVYLCASSLGTAENIQYFGAGTRLSVL.

The J gene is TRBJ2-5, the V gene TRBV4-1; 7 bases are a match to TRBD2. Trimming cost V 0 bases and J 3 bases; bases outside gene matches: 1. Germline V lookup: CDR1 MGHRA, CDR2 YSYEKL. CDR3 length: 14 amino acids. The CDR3 region has the DNA TGCGCCAGCAGCCAAGATGGGGGGGAAGAGACCCAGTACTTC. This gives the protein CASSQDGGEETQYF.

The rearrangement uses TRBV27 and TRBJ2-5, with 15 nucleotides matching TRBD2. The CDR3 contains 19 residues. Germline trimming cut 6 bases from V and 5 bases from J; bases unmatched to any gene: 16. Germline lookup yields CDR1 MNHEY and CDR2 SMNVEV (reference sequence). The CDR3 DNA reads as TGTGCCAGCAGAGGAATAGGGACTAGCGGGGGGTCGGCATTGGAGACCCAGTACTTC. It specifies CASRGIGTSGGSALETQYF.

This clone was observed once. The rearrangement links TRBV3-1 (or the pseudogene TRBV3-2) to TRBJ1-1; weak D call: TRBD1 (5 bases). The CDR3 totals 13 residues. Deletions cut 5 bases from V and 4 bases from J, with 11 bases between. Germline values: CDR1 LGHDT, CDR2 YNNKEL (reference sequence). Here the CDR3 DNA reads TGTGCCAGCAGCTTCTCCGGGGGCACTGAAGCTTTCTTT. As protein: CASSFSGGTEAFF.

This rearrangement joins TRBV4-1 to TRBJ2-7, with D tentatively TRBD1 (6 bases). The length of the CDR3 is 17 residues. The germline V gene encodes CDR1 MGHRA and CDR2 YSYEKL. V dropped 2 bases and J dropped 2 bases, with 19 bases sitting between them. The CDR3: CASSQFWLPGTPYEQYF. CDR3 sequence (DNA): TGCGCCAGCAGCCAATTTTGGCTCCCGGGGACACCCTACGAGCAGTACTTC.

The chain joins TRBV2 to TRBJ1-5; 7 bases are a match to TRBD1. Germline loops: CDR1 SNHLY, CDR2 FYNNEI. V lost 6 bases to trimming and J lost 7 bases; unmatched junction nucleotides: 9. The CDR3 covers 14 residues. CDR3 loop: CASSVDRDRQPQHF. The CDR3 bases are TGTGCCAGCAGCGTTGACAGGGATCGACAGCCCCAGCATTTT. Combining the CDR3 with reference TRBV2 and TRBJ1-5 gives the whole variable domain EPEVTQTPSHQVTQMGQEVILRCVPISNHLYFYWYRQILGQKVEFLVSFYNNEISEKSEIFDDQFSVERPDGSNFTLKIRSTKLEDSAMYFCASSVDRDRQPQHFGDGTRLSIL.

CDR3 in amino acids: CASSLGGTAGELFF. CDR3 nucleotide sequence: TGTGCCAGCAGCTTAGGGGGGACTGCCGGGGAGCTGTTTTTT. J is TRBJ2-2 and V is TRBV11-2; the D gene is possibly TRBD2 (6 bases). The CDR3 runs to 14 residues. The germline gives CDR1 SGHAT, CDR2 FQNNGV. Trimming stripped 1 base from V and 6 bases from J, with 9 bases between.

This chain links TRBV10-3 with TRBJ2-7; 10 nucleotides align to TRBD2. The CDR3 has 17 amino acids. The ends lost 8 bases at V and 5 bases at J; junction bases unmatched: 18. Germline V lookup: CDR1 ENHRY, CDR2 SYGVKD. CDR3 sequence (DNA): TGTGCCATCCGAGACCCAACTAGCGGGGTAAAAGTGGACGAGCAGTACTTC. It specifies CAIRDPTSGVKVDEQYF.

CDR3 loop: CASTRDRVNEKLFF. DNA of the CDR3: TGTGCCAGCACCCGGGACAGGGTAAATGAAAAACTGTTTTTT. The rearrangement uses TRBV6-5 and TRBJ1-4; 9 nucleotides match TRBD1. In germline, CDR1 is MNHEY, CDR2 SVGAGI. There are 14 residues in the CDR3. Germline trimming cut 7 bases from V and 5 bases from J; bases unmatched to any gene: 5.

This chain joins TRBV19 and TRBJ2-7, with TRBD2 as a possible D gene (6 bases). The V end lost 4 bases, the J end lost 7 bases, and 11 bases lay between the germline ends. Germline CDR1 LNHDA, CDR2 SQIVND (reference sequence). The CDR3 consists of 12 residues. The CDR3 bases are TGTGCCAGTAGTAACGGAGGGAGGGAGCAGTACTTC. Amino acid sequence: CASSNGGREQYF.

V usage is TRBV18 and J usage is TRBJ1-2, with D perhaps TRBD1 (5 bases). Deletions cut 2 bases from V and 2 bases from J, with 9 bases between. The germline V gene encodes CDR1 KGHSH and CDR2 LQKENI. This CDR3 is built from 14 residues. The DNA of the CDR3 is TGTGCCAGCTCACCAGTTGGGGCAAACTATGGCTACACCTTC. This gives the protein CASSPVGANYGYTF.

The CDR3 coding sequence is TGTGCCAGCAGTTTATCCCGTGTCTCTGAAGCTTTCTTT. It yields the protein CASSLSRVSEAFF. This chain connects TRBV27 to TRBJ1-1, with no clear D. This CDR3 is built from 13 residues. V was pared by 0 bases and J by 6 bases, with 8 bases between. Germline CDR1 is MNHEY and CDR2 is SMNVEV (reference sequence).

J is TRBJ2-7 and V is TRBV6-5; the match to TRBD2 covers 8 bases. After removal of 0 bases from V and 2 bases from J, the junction contained 6 bases not matched to a gene. The CDR3 is 16 amino acids. Germline-derived CDR1 and CDR2 are MNHEY and SVGAGI. As DNA, the CDR3 is TGTGCCAGCAGTTACTCGGTCGGACTAGCTACCTACGAGCAGTACTTC. It translates to CASSYSVGLATYEQYF.

The V gene is TRBV11-2, the J gene TRBJ1-2, with D uncertain. Germline CDR1 and CDR2: SGHAT and FQNNGV. Trimming took 0 bases from V and 8 from J, leaving 13 bases between them. This CDR3 contains 14 residues. The CDR3 sequence: CASSLEAGGEGYTF. CDR3 in DNA: TGTGCCAGCAGCTTAGAGGCAGGCGGGGAAGGCTACACCTTC.

In DNA form, the CDR3 reads TGTGCCACCTCTCCCTTTGAGGGCTACACCTTC. This sequence encodes CATSPFEGYTF. The J gene is TRBJ1-2, the V gene TRBV12-3 or TRBV12-4; the D is unclear. This CDR3 has 11 residues. Trimming took 10 bases from V and 8 from J, leaving 14 bases between them.

The chain has TRBV4-1 and TRBJ2-3; 8 positions agree with TRBD2. Germline CDR1 MGHRA, CDR2 YSYEKL. CDR3 length equals 18 residues. V shed 2 bases and J 0 bases; nucleotides not matched to a gene: 10. The CDR3 bases are TGCGCCAGCAGCCAAATCGGGGGGGGAGGACTAAGCACAGATACGCAGTATTTT. Translating gives CASSQIGGGGLSTDTQYF.

This chain links TRBV2 with TRBJ1-3; D is ambiguous. CDR3 length: 16 residues. CDR1 is SNHLY and CDR2 is FYNNEI in the germline V gene. The V gene lost 5 bases and the J gene lost 1 base, with 15 bases spanning the gap. CDR3 sequence: CASSPPTRWSGNTIYF. The CDR3 DNA is TGTGCCAGCAGTCCACCGACACGTTGGTCTGGAAACACCATATATTTT.

The chain is built from TRBV9 and TRBJ1-6, with 7 bases matching TRBD1. CDR1 SGDLS and CDR2 YYNGEE come from the germline V gene. With 3 bases clipped from V and 3 bases from J, the junction kept 3 bases outside the gene matches. This CDR3 has 15 amino acids. CDR3 DNA sequence: TGTGCCAGCAGCGGCCGGGACAGCTATAATTCACCCCTCCACTTT. Translated, it gives CASSGRDSYNSPLHF.